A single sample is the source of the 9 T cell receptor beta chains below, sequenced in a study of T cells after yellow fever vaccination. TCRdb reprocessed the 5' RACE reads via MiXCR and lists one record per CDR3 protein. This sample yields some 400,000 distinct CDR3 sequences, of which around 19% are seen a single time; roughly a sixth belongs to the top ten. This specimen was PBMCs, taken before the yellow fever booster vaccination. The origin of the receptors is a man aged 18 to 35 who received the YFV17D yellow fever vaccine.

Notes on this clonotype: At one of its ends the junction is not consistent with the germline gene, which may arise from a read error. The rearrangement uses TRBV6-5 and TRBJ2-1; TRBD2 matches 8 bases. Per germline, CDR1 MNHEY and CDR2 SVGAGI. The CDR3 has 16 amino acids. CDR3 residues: CASSYLAGGSHNEQFF. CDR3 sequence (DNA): TGTGCCAGCAGTTACTTGGCGGGGGGCTCCCACAATGAGCAGTTCTTC.

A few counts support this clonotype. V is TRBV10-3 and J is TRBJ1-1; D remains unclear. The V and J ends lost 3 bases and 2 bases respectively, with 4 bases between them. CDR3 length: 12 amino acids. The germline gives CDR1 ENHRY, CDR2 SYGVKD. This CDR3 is CAISEVNTEAFF. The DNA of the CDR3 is TGTGCCATCAGTGAAGTAAACACTGAAGCTTTCTTT.

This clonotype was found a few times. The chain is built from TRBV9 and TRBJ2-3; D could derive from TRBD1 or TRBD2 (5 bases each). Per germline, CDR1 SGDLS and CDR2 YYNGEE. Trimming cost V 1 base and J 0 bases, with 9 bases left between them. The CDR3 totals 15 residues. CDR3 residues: CASSVQGASTDTQYF. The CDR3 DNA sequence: TGTGCCAGCAGCGTACAGGGAGCTAGCACAGATACGCAGTATTTT.

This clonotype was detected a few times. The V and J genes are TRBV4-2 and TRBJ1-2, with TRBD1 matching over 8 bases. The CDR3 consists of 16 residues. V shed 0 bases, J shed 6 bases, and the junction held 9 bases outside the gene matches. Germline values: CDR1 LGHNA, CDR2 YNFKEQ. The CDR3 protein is CASSQDLGQGADGYTF. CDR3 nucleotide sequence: TGTGCCAGCAGCCAAGATCTTGGTCAGGGGGCCGATGGCTACACCTTC.

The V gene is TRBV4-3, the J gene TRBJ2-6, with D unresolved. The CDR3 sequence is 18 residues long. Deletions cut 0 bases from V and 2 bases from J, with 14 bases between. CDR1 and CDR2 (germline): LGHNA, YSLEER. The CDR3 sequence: CASSQDYLVGTGANVLTF. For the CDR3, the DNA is TGCGCCAGCAGCCAAGATTATCTGGTTGGGACTGGGGCCAACGTCCTGACTTTC.

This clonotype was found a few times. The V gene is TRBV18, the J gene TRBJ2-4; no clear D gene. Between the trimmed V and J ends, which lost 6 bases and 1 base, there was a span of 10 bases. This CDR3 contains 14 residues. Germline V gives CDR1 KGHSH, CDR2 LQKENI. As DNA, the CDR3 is TGTGCCAGCTCTCCGAGTTTCGCCAAAAACATTCAGTACTTC. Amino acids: CASSPSFAKNIQYF. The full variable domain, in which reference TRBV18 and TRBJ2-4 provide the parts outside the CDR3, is NAGVMQNPRHLVRRRGQEARLRCSPMKGHSHVYWYRQLPEEGLKFMVYLQKENIIDESGMPKERFSAEFPKEGPSILRIQQVVRGDSAAYFCASSPSFAKNIQYFGAGTRLSVL.

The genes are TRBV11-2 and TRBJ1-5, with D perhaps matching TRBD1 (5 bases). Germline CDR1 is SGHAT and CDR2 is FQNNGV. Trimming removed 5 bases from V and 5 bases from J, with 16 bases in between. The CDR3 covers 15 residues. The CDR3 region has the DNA TGTGCCAGCAGCCCTGGGGTGGGGGAGGATCAGCCCCAGCATTTT. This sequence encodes CASSPGVGEDQPQHF.

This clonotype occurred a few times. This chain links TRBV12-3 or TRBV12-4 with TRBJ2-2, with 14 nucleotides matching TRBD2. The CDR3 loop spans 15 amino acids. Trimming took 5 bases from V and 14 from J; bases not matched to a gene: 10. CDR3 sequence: CASSPRTSGGPRLFF. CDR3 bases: TGTGCCAGCAGTCCTAGGACTAGCGGGGGGCCTAGACTGTTTTTT.

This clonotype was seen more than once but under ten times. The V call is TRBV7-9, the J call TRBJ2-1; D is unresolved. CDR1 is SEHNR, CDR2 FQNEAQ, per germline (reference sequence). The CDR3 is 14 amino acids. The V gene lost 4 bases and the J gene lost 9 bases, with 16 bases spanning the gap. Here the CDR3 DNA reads TGTGCCAGCAGCTCCACCAAAAGCTACCTTGAGCAGTTCTTC. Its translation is CASSSTKSYLEQFF.